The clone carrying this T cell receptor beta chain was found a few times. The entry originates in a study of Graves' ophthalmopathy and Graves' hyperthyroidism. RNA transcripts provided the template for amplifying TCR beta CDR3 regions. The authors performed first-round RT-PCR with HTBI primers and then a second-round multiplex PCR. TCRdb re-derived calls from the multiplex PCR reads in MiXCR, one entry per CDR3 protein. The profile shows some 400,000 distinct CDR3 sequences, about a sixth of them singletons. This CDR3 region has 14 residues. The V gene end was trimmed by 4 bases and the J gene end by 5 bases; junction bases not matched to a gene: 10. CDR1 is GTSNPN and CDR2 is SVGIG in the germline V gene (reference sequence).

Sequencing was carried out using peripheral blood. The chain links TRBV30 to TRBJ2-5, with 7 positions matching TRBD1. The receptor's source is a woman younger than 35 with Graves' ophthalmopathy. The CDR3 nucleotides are TGTGCCTGGAACACAGGGGCAGGGCGCGAGACCCAGTACTTC. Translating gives CAWNTGAGRETQYF.